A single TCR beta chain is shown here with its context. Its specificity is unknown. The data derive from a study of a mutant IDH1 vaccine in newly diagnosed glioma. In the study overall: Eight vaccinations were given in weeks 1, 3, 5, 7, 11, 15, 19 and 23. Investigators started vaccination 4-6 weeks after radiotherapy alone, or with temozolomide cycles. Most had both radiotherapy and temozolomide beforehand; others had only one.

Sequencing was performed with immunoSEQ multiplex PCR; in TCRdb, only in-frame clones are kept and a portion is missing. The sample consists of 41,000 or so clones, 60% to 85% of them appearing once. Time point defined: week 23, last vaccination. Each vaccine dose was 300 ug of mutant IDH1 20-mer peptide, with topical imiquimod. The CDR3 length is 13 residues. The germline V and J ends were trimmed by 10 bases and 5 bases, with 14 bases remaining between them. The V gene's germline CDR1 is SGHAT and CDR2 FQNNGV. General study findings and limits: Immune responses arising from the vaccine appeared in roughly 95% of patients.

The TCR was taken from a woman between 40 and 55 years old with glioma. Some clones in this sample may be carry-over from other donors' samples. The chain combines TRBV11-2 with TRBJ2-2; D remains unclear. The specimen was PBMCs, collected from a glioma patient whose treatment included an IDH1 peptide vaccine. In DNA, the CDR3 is TGTGCCACTACCGGGCTTCTTACCGGGGAGCTGTTTTTT. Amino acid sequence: CATTGLLTGELFF.